The 30 T cell receptor beta chains below were found in one sample sequenced in a study of CD8+ T cells in alopecia areata. After isolation, RNA underwent reverse transcription to generate cDNA as the sequencing template. Using immunoSEQ multiplex PCR, the repertoire was profiled, and TCRdb retains in-frame clones only, with some absent. The data show some 130,000 clones, approximately 53% seen once. Indicated treatment: oral pan-JAK inhibitor, 5-10 mg twice daily. This specimen was CD4+ T cells sorted from blood, taken at week 4, from a patient treated with tofacitinib. The receptors shown here come from a human donor with alopecia areata.

This clone was observed a few times. The V gene is TRBV2, the J gene TRBJ2-5; D possibly corresponds to TRBD2 (5 bases). From germline, CDR1 is SNHLY and CDR2 FYNNEI. The V end lost 9 bases, the J end lost 0 bases, and 11 bases lay between the germline ends. This CDR3 spans 13 amino acids. Here the CDR3 reads CASLGVYQETQYF. CDR3 nucleotide sequence: TGTGCCAGTCTCGGGGTGTACCAAGAGACCCAGTACTTC.

The V call is TRBV9, the J call TRBJ2-1, with D tentatively TRBD2 (5 bases). Trimming removed 4 bases from V and 4 bases from J, with 15 bases in between. There are 15 residues in the CDR3. The V gene's germline CDR1 is SGDLS and CDR2 YYNGEE. The CDR3 DNA follows: TGTGCCAGCAGCACCCAAGCGGCCGCATACAATGAGCAGTTCTTC. It codes for CASSTQAAAYNEQFF. Full variable domain (remainder filled in from reference TRBV9 and TRBJ2-1): DSGVTQTPKHLITATGQRVTLRCSPRSGDLSVYWYQQSLDQGLQFLIQYYNGEERAKGNILERFSAQQFPDLHSELNLSSLELGDSALYFCASSTQAAAYNEQFFGPGTRLTVL.

The rearrangement uses TRBV29-1 and TRBJ1-5; 7 bases fit TRBD1. The V gene end was trimmed by 6 bases and the J gene end by 0 bases; junction bases not matched to a gene: 5. The CDR3 totals 14 residues. The germline V gene has CDR1 SQVTM and CDR2 ANQGSEA. CDR3 sequence reads: CSVADRTSNQPQHF. The DNA of the CDR3 is TGCAGCGTAGCGGACAGGACTAGCAATCAGCCCCAGCATTTT.

The sample holds a few counts of this clone. The V gene is TRBV4-1, the J gene TRBJ2-1; 13 bases agree with TRBD2. In germline, CDR1 is MGHRA, CDR2 YSYEKL. J was trimmed by 1 base and V by 3 bases; bases with no gene match: 6. The CDR3 extends over 18 amino acids. The DNA for the CDR3 is TGCGCCAGCAGCCACCACCTGACTAGCGGGGGGTCCTACAATGAGCAGTTCTTC. It yields the protein CASSHHLTSGGSYNEQFF.

This clone was observed a handful of times. This rearrangement joins TRBV30 to TRBJ2-3; 11 positions agree with TRBD2. V was clipped by 8 bases and J by 5 bases; unmatched bases: 6. The CDR3 length is 13 residues. CDR1 and CDR2 (germline): GTSNPN, SVGIG (reference sequence). The CDR3 region has the DNA TGTGCCGGAACTAGCGGGAGTGGAGATACGCAGTATTTT. The encoded protein is CAGTSGSGDTQYF.

CDR3: CSVRSLLNTEAFF. CDR3 bases: TGCAGCGTTCGGAGTTTATTGAACACTGAAGCTTTCTTT. V gene TRBV29-1 combines with J gene TRBJ1-1; no reliable D call. This CDR3 has 13 residues. Per the germline V gene, CDR1 is SQVTM and CDR2 is ANQGSEA. V was clipped by 5 bases and J by 0 bases, with 10 bases between them.

In this sample, this clone turned up a few times. The chain has TRBV6-5 and TRBJ2-1; no reliable D call. Germline CDR1 reads MNHEY; CDR2 reads SVGAGI. V shed 5 bases and J shed 1 base, with 9 bases lying between them. This CDR3 contains 14 residues. The CDR3 DNA reads TGTGCCAGCAGTCTCGATGGGTCCTACAATGAGCAGTTCTTC. Amino acid sequence: CASSLDGSYNEQFF.

This clone was recorded only once. The CDR3 protein is CASSDRVETQYF. CDR3 DNA: TGTGCCAGCAGTGACAGGGTTGAGACCCAGTACTTC. The chain combines TRBV27 with TRBJ2-5; 7 nucleotides match TRBD1. The V gene's germline CDR1 is MNHEY and CDR2 SMNVEV (reference sequence). With V trimmed by 5 bases and J by 5 bases, 2 bases remained unmatched. This CDR3 is 12 amino acids long.

This rearrangement joins TRBV7-2 to TRBJ1-4, with a weak D call TRBD1 (5 bases). Germline V CDR1 and CDR2: SGHTA, FQGNSA. V lost 2 bases and J lost 2, with 9 bases in between. This CDR3 region has 15 residues. In nucleotides, the CDR3 is TGTGCCAGCAGCTTAATGGGGACTACTAATGAAAAACTGTTTTTT. Residues: CASSLMGTTNEKLFF.

This clone is a singleton in its sample. V gene TRBV14 combines with J gene TRBJ1-2; D is unresolved. The CDR3 contains 12 residues. The V end lost 1 base, the J end lost 5 bases, and 5 bases lay between the germline ends. Germline loops: CDR1 SGHDN, CDR2 FVKESK. The CDR3 protein is CASSQALYGYTF. The CDR3 nucleotides are TGTGCCAGCAGCCAAGCTCTTTATGGCTACACCTTC.

The rearrangement uses TRBV10-3 and TRBJ1-5, with a possible D match to TRBD1 (6 bases). The germline V gene has CDR1 ENHRY and CDR2 SYGVKD. Trimming left V 3 bases short and J 2 bases short, with 11 bases between. This CDR3 contains 15 residues. The CDR3 here is CAISDGGSGNQPQHF. CDR3 sequence (DNA): TGTGCCATCAGTGATGGGGGCAGCGGCAATCAGCCCCAGCATTTT.

CDR3 nucleotide sequence: TGTGCCAGCAGCGTAGGAGGCAGGGGGTGGAAAGAGACCCAGTACTTC. Translated, it gives CASSVGGRGWKETQYF. The chain couples TRBV9 to TRBJ2-5; 7 bases are a match to TRBD1. The trim removed 0 bases at V and 3 bases at J, leaving 8 bases unmatched. CDR1 SGDLS and CDR2 YYNGEE come from the germline V gene. The CDR3 runs 16 residues.

The V and J genes are TRBV30 and TRBJ2-1, with 9 bases identical to TRBD2. The V gene end was trimmed by 0 bases and the J gene end by 10 bases; junction bases not matched to a gene: 1. CDR1 and CDR2 from the germline V gene are GTSNPN and SVGIG (reference sequence). The CDR3 runs 12 residues. The CDR3 here is CAWSVLAGEQFF. The DNA for the CDR3 is TGTGCCTGGAGTGTGCTAGCGGGGGAGCAGTTCTTC.

The chain couples TRBV29-1 to TRBJ2-1, with D perhaps TRBD2 (5 bases). The V end was cut by 4 bases, the J end by 5 bases, with 15 bases between. This CDR3 is 14 amino acids long. Germline V lookup: CDR1 SQVTM, CDR2 ANQGSEA. The CDR3 is CSVGRRLANNEQFF. DNA for the CDR3: TGCAGCGTTGGACGAAGGCTAGCCAACAATGAGCAGTTCTTC.

The CDR3 DNA sequence: TGTGCCTGGAACCCCAGGGGGCAAGGCTACACCTTC. Its translation is CAWNPRGQGYTF. V usage is TRBV30 and J usage is TRBJ1-2, with TRBD1 matching over 8 bases. The CDR3 runs to 12 residues. Per the germline V gene, CDR1 is GTSNPN and CDR2 is SVGIG (reference sequence). V shed 4 bases, J shed 8 bases, and the junction held 6 bases outside the gene matches.

V usage is TRBV5-1 and J usage is TRBJ2-3, with a tentative D call TRBD1 (6 bases). The CDR3 consists of 16 residues. Trimming shortened V by 4 bases and J by 5 bases, and 20 bases separated the two germline ends. The germline gives CDR1 SGHRS, CDR2 YFSETQ. CDR3 sequence (DNA): TGCGCCAGCAGCCAGGGCTTAAGGGGGAACGGAGATACGCAGTATTTT. Its translation is CASSQGLRGNGDTQYF.

This sequence joins TRBV15 and TRBJ1-1; the D gene is possibly TRBD1 (5 bases). The CDR3 is made up of 14 amino acids. V was trimmed by 3 bases and J by 2 bases, leaving 10 bases between them. From germline, CDR1 is LNHNV and CDR2 YYDKDF (reference sequence). In DNA, the CDR3 is TGTGCCACCAGCAGCCCCGGGACCAACACTGAAGCTTTCTTT. Residues: CATSSPGTNTEAFF.

This clone was detected a few times. The V gene is TRBV15, the J gene TRBJ2-1; possibly TRBD1 or TRBD2 for D (5 bases each). This CDR3 comprises 16 residues. From germline, CDR1 is LNHNV and CDR2 YYDKDF (reference sequence). The germline V and J ends were trimmed by 5 bases and 1 base, with 15 bases remaining between them. Here the CDR3 DNA reads TGTGCCACCAGCGCTCCCGGGACCGTTTCCTACAATGAGCAGTTCTTC. Translated: CATSAPGTVSYNEQFF. The whole variable domain, remainder taken from reference TRBV15 and TRBJ2-1, is DAMVIQNPRYQVTQFGKPVTLSCSQTLNHNVMYWYQQKSSQAPKLLFHYYDKDFNNEADTPDNFQSRRPNTSFCFLDIRSPGLGDTAMYLCATSAPGTVSYNEQFFGPGTRLTVL.

The CDR3 DNA follows: TGTGCCAGCAGAGCTAAAAGGGGACTAGGCGCGACAGATACGCAGTATTTT. Its protein is CASRAKRGLGATDTQYF. This chain joins TRBV7-2 and TRBJ2-3, with 8 nucleotides matching TRBD2. V lost 6 bases to trimming and J lost 3 bases; unmatched junction nucleotides: 14. This CDR3 spans 17 amino acids. Germline values: CDR1 SGHTA, CDR2 FQGNSA.

The J gene is TRBJ1-2, the V gene TRBV7-3, with a tentative D call TRBD1 (5 bases). The CDR3 runs to 15 residues. V gave up 5 bases and J gave up 3 bases, with 16 bases separating them. The germline V gene encodes CDR1 SGHTA and CDR2 FQGTGA. The CDR3 here is CASSPGRGWDYGYTF. The CDR3 DNA reads TGTGCCAGCAGCCCAGGGCGTGGATGGGACTATGGCTACACCTTC. Full variable domain (outside the CDR3, taken from reference TRBV7-3 and TRBJ1-2): GAGVSQTPSNKVTEKGKYVELRCDPISGHTALYWYRQSLGQGPEFLIYFQGTGAADDSGLPNDRFFAVRPEGSVSTLKIQRTERGDSAVYLCASSPGRGWDYGYTFGSGTRLTVV.

This chain links TRBV5-4 with TRBJ2-5; 8 bases agree with TRBD1. The CDR3 runs 14 residues. Trimming removed 2 bases from V and 3 bases from J; junction bases left unmatched: 3. The V gene's germline CDR1 is SGHNT and CDR2 YYREEE (reference sequence). CDR3 protein: CASSFKQGEETQYF. In DNA, the CDR3 is TGTGCCAGCAGCTTTAAACAGGGGGAAGAGACCCAGTACTTC.

The V and J genes are TRBV5-1 and TRBJ2-3, with D possibly TRBD2 on 6 matching bases. This CDR3 is built from 13 residues. Trimming removed 3 bases from V and 6 bases from J, with 11 bases in between. Germline CDR1 is SGHRS and CDR2 is YFSETQ. In DNA form, the CDR3 reads TGCGCCAGCAGCTCGGGGGAGAAGGATACGCAGTATTTT. It is translated as CASSSGEKDTQYF.

The chain joins TRBV7-9 to TRBJ1-1, with 10 bases that match TRBD1. Germline V lookup: CDR1 SEHNR, CDR2 FQNEAQ (reference sequence). The V gene end was trimmed by 5 bases and the J gene end by 2 bases; junction bases not matched to a gene: 8. The CDR3 runs to 16 residues. DNA of the CDR3: TGTGCCAGCAGCGAACCAGGACAGGGGGGAAACACTGAAGCTTTCTTT. Protein product: CASSEPGQGGNTEAFF.

The CDR3 region is CASSERGGNYGYTF. The CDR3 coding sequence is TGCGCCAGCAGCGAACGTGGCGGGAATTATGGCTACACCTTC. V and J are TRBV4-1 and TRBJ1-2; D call uncertain. Deletions cut 5 bases from V and 5 bases from J, with 15 bases between. The CDR3 is made up of 14 amino acids. The germline V gene has CDR1 MGHRA and CDR2 YSYEKL.

The chain carries TRBV5-1 and TRBJ2-3, with D uncertain. Germline CDR1 is SGHRS and CDR2 is YFSETQ. The CDR3 length is 13 residues. The ends were cut back, 4 bases at V and 6 bases at J, with 12 bases in the middle. The CDR3 DNA sequence: TGCGCCAGCAGCCGATTGATGGCGGATACGCAGTATTTT. As protein: CASSRLMADTQYF.

This sequence joins TRBV27 and TRBJ1-6; no clear D gene. The CDR3 consists of 18 residues. CDR1 is MNHEY, CDR2 SMNVEV, per germline (reference sequence). The ends were cut back, 5 bases at V and 0 bases at J, with 17 bases in the middle. CDR3 bases: TGTGCCAGCAGTCCTATGGTGTTACAGAGCTCCTATAATTCACCCCTCCACTTT. This sequence encodes CASSPMVLQSSYNSPLHF.

The chain couples TRBV30 to TRBJ1-1; possibly TRBD1 for D (5 bases). CDR1 is GTSNPN, CDR2 SVGIG, per germline (reference sequence). Trimming cost V 3 bases and J 3 bases, with 8 bases left between them. This CDR3 comprises 12 residues. This chain's CDR3 is CAWRRGYTEAFF. CDR3 nucleotide sequence: TGTGCCTGGAGAAGGGGCTACACTGAAGCTTTCTTT.

Written as DNA, the CDR3 is TGCGCCAGCAGCTTGGCCCGTGGGAATGGCCCATCACCCCTCCACTTT. Encoded protein: CASSLARGNGPSPLHF. The chain combines TRBV5-1 with TRBJ1-6; no clear D gene. Trimming took off 0 bases at V and 10 bases at J, with 17 bases between the two ends. The CDR3 runs to 16 residues. CDR1 is SGHRS and CDR2 is YFSETQ in the germline V gene.

The chain uses TRBV29-1 and TRBJ2-7; perhaps TRBD1 as D (6 bases). Looked up from germline, CDR1 is SQVTM and CDR2 is ANQGSEA. With 3 bases removed from V and 4 bases from J, the gap between germline ends came to 10 bases. The CDR3 has 12 amino acids. CDR3 nucleotide sequence: TGCAGCGTTGACTTAGGGGGTTACGAGCAGTACTTC. Translated: CSVDLGGYEQYF.

This chain uses TRBV11-2 with TRBJ2-7; D assignment may be TRBD1 or TRBD2 (6 bases each). The CDR3 has 14 amino acids. The ends were cut back, 3 bases at V and 3 bases at J, with 12 bases in the middle. The germline CDR1 and CDR2 sequences are SGHAT and FQNNGV. Here the CDR3 reads CASSFEGGYYEQYF. The CDR3 coding sequence is TGTGCCAGCAGCTTCGAGGGGGGCTACTACGAGCAGTACTTC.